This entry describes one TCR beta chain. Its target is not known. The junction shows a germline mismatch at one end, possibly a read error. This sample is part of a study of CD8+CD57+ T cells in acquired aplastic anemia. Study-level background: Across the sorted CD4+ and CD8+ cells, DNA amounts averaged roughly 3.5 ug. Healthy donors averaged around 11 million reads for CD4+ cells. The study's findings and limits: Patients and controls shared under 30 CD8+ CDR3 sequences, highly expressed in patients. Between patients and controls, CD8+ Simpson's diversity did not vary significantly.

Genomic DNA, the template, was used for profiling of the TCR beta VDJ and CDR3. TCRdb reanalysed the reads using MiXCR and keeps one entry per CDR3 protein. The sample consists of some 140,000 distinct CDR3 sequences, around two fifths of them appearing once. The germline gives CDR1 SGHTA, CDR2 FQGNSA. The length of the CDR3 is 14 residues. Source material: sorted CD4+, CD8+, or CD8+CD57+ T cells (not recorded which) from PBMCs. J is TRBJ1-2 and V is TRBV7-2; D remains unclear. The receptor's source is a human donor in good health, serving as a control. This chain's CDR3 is CASSLAGGAEGYIF. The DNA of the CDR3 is TGTGCTAGCAGCTTAGCGGGAGGTGCTGAGGGCTACATCTTC.